These 25 T cell receptor beta chains originate from one sample sequenced in a study of neurological immune-mediated disorders. Via MiXCR, TCRdb re-called the 5' RACE reads, giving one row per CDR3 protein. The table records about 49,000 distinct CDR3 sequences, approximately 11% of them present only once. Time point given: longitudinal time-point 1 (baseline). The sequencing input was PBMCs. The receptors originated from a woman aged 40 to 50 in good health.

This clonotype was seen repeatedly, ten times or more. The rearrangement uses TRBV24-1 and TRBJ2-1, with D unclear. With 9 bases removed from V and 3 bases from J, the gap between germline ends came to 14 bases. The CDR3 has 14 amino acids. Germline V lookup: CDR1 KGHDR, CDR2 SFDVKD. The CDR3 DNA is TGTGCCACCGGTGTGGACGCACGCTACAATGAGCAGTTCTTC. Translated: CATGVDARYNEQFF.

This clonotype was seen many times. This chain uses TRBV2 with TRBJ1-4; D might be TRBD1 (5 bases). Trimming removed 6 bases from V and 5 bases from J, with 13 bases in between. Per germline, CDR1 SNHLY and CDR2 FYNNEI. The CDR3 is made up of 14 amino acids. Here the CDR3 DNA reads TGTGCCAGCAGGAAGACAGCGCAGAATGAAAAACTGTTTTTT. Encoded protein: CASRKTAQNEKLFF.

This clonotype occurred many times. The chain recombines TRBV12-3 or TRBV12-4 with TRBJ1-1; D might be TRBD1 (6 bases). The CDR3 totals 14 residues. V was shortened by 7 bases and J by 0 bases, with 12 bases between the two germline ends. The CDR3 protein is CASTPRTVNTEAFF. CDR3 coding DNA: TGTGCCAGCACCCCGAGGACAGTGAACACTGAAGCTTTCTTT.

As concerns this clonotype: One junction end disagrees with the germline gene, perhaps due to a read error. The V call is TRBV11-2, the J call TRBJ2-3; D is possibly TRBD1 (6 bases). The CDR3 length is 13 residues. Germline CDR1 and CDR2: SGHAT and FQNNGV. CDR3 DNA sequence: TGTGCCAGCGAATCCTGGGACAAAGATACGCAGTATTTC. This gives the protein CASESWDKDTQYF. Full variable domain (missing parts from reference TRBV11-2 and TRBJ2-3): EAGVAQSPRYKIIEKRQSVAFWCNPISGHATLYWYQQILGQGPKLLIQFQNNGVVDDSQLPKDRFSAERLKGVDSTLKIQPAKLEDSAVYLCASESWDKDTQYFGPGTRLTVL.

On this clonotype itself: This may come from a read error, since a much larger clone is one base off. Here the CDR3 DNA reads TGTGCCAGCTCACCACGGGCTAGCGGAGGGAAAGAGACCCGGTACTTC. It encodes CASSPRASGGKETRYF. The V and J genes are TRBV18 and TRBJ2-5; the match to TRBD2 covers 7 bases. Germline V gene data show CDR1 as KGHSH and CDR2 as LQKENI. There are 16 residues in the CDR3.

In the case of this clonotype: Compared with germline, one end of the junction differs, possibly owing to a read error. This chain joins TRBV10-3 and TRBJ2-7; D not certain. CDR1 ENHRY and CDR2 SYGVKD come from the germline V gene. This CDR3 contains 14 residues. The CDR3 is CAISESLGPYDQYF. The CDR3 DNA reads as TGTGCCATCAGTGAGTCGCTTGGACCCTACGATCAGTACTTC.

The sample holds many counts of this clonotype. The V call is TRBV7-8, the J call TRBJ1-2; 7 nucleotides align to TRBD1. Losses at the gene ends were 0 bases for V and 8 bases for J; bases not matched to a gene: 6. Looked up from germline, CDR1 is SGHVS and CDR2 is FQNEAQ. This CDR3 region has 14 residues. The CDR3, as DNA: TGTGCCAGCAGCTTAGCAGGGGGCGCTGACGGCTACACCTTC. This gives the protein CASSLAGGADGYTF. The complete variable domain, with remaining parts taken from reference TRBV7-8 and TRBJ1-2, reads GAGVSQSPRYKVAKRGQDVALRCDPISGHVSLFWYQQALGQGPEFLTYFQNEAQLDKSGLPSDRFFAERPEGSVSTLKIQRTQQEDSAVYLCASSLAGGADGYTFGSGTRLTVV.

This clonotype was found many times. The gene calls are TRBV20-1 and TRBJ2-3, with 8 nucleotides matching TRBD2. The CDR3 contains 16 residues. Germline V gives CDR1 DFQATT, CDR2 SNEGSKA (reference sequence). J was trimmed by 4 bases and V by 5 bases; bases with no gene match: 14. CDR3 region: CSAPLSGGPSSDTQYF. As DNA, the CDR3 is TGCAGTGCTCCTCTTTCGGGAGGGCCATCGTCAGATACGCAGTATTTT.

This clonotype was observed at least ten times. CDR3 coding DNA: TGCGCCAGCAGCCCGGGAGACACTGAAGCTTTCTTT. Its protein is CASSPGDTEAFF. This chain connects TRBV5-1 to TRBJ1-1; no clear D gene. The V gene's germline CDR1 is SGHRS and CDR2 YFSETQ. Trimming removed 4 bases from V and 3 bases from J, with 7 bases in between. The CDR3 runs 12 residues.

This clonotype has at least ten counts. V usage is TRBV5-1 and J usage is TRBJ2-7; D remains unclear. CDR1 is SGHRS and CDR2 is YFSETQ in the germline V gene. The V gene lost 4 bases and the J gene lost 2 bases, with 10 bases spanning the gap. This CDR3 is built from 13 residues. The CDR3 sequence: CASSPDIAYEQYF. The CDR3 DNA reads TGCGCCAGCAGCCCAGACATTGCCTACGAGCAGTACTTC. Full variable domain (rest looked up from reference TRBV5-1 and TRBJ2-7): KAGVTQTPRYLIKTRGQQVTLSCSPISGHRSVSWYQQTPGQGLQFLFEYFSETQRNKGNFPGRFSGRQFSNSRSEMNVSTLELGDSALYLCASSPDIAYEQYFGPGTRLTVT.

This sequence joins TRBV20-1 and TRBJ1-2; possibly TRBD1 for D (6 bases). V was shortened by 3 bases and J by 7 bases, with 18 bases between the two germline ends. The CDR3 has 14 residues. CDR1 and CDR2 from the germline V gene are DFQATT and SNEGSKA (reference sequence). The DNA for the CDR3 is TGCAGTGCTAGGGATGGGACACGCCCTACTGGCTACACCTTC. Protein product: CSARDGTRPTGYTF.

This clonotype was seen at least ten times. The chain links TRBV10-2 to TRBJ2-2; D not resolved. CDR1 WSHSY and CDR2 SAAADI come from the germline V gene. The CDR3 sequence is 13 residues long. Deletions cut 6 bases from V and 0 bases from J, with 5 bases between. This chain's CDR3 is CASRTPNTGELFF. The DNA of the CDR3 is TGCGCCAGCAGAACACCGAACACCGGGGAGCTGTTTTTT.

This clonotype occurred many times. The chain has TRBV5-1 and TRBJ2-1; possibly TRBD2 for D (6 bases). CDR1 and CDR2 (germline): SGHRS, YFSETQ. The CDR3 sequence is 15 residues long. The V end lost 0 bases, the J end lost 1 base, and 8 bases lay between the germline ends. The CDR3 bases are TGCGCCAGCAGCTTGGGCGGGGTGTCCTACAATGAGCAGTTCTTC. This sequence encodes CASSLGGVSYNEQFF. Variable domain in full (rest from reference TRBV5-1 and TRBJ2-1): KAGVTQTPRYLIKTRGQQVTLSCSPISGHRSVSWYQQTPGQGLQFLFEYFSETQRNKGNFPGRFSGRQFSNSRSEMNVSTLELGDSALYLCASSLGGVSYNEQFFGPGTRLTVL.

Notes on this clonotype: This could be a read error, since a much larger clone is one nucleotide away. The CDR3 spells CVSSKRTGAYGYTF. In DNA form, the CDR3 reads TGTGTCAGCAGCAAAAGGACAGGGGCCTATGGCTACACCTTC. The V call is TRBV9, the J call TRBJ1-2, with 9 bases aligning to TRBD1. The CDR3 runs 14 residues. From germline, CDR1 is SGDLS and CDR2 YYNGEE. Together with reference TRBV9 and TRBJ1-2, the CDR3 gives the full variable domain: DSGVTQTPKHLITATGQRVTLRCSPRSGDLSVYWYQQSLDQGLQFLIQYYNGEERAKGNILERFSAQQFPDLHSELNLSSLELGDSALYFCVSSKRTGAYGYTFGSGTRLTVV.

The gene calls are TRBV7-2 and TRBJ1-1, with no clear D. The CDR3 is 15 amino acids. The germline CDR1 and CDR2 sequences are SGHTA and FQGNSA. V lost 2 bases to trimming and J lost 0 bases, with 10 bases between them. The CDR3 protein is CASSLSRRLNTEAFF. CDR3 nucleotide sequence: TGTGCCAGCAGCTTAAGCAGAAGACTGAACACTGAAGCTTTCTTT.

This clonotype was detected many times. V usage is TRBV7-3 and J usage is TRBJ1-2; D gene uncertain. Germline CDR1 reads SGHTA; CDR2 reads FQGTGA. The CDR3 loop spans 12 amino acids. Trimming stripped 6 bases from V and 6 bases from J, with 11 bases between. CDR3 sequence: CASSTHSDGYTF. The DNA of the CDR3 is TGTGCCAGCAGTACGCATAGTGATGGCTACACCTTC.

This clonotype was seen many times. The genes are TRBV28 and TRBJ2-7, with 9 bases aligning to TRBD1. The V and J ends lost 5 bases and 5 bases, in that order; junction bases with no gene match: 10. Germline V gene data show CDR1 as MDHEN and CDR2 as SYDVKM. This CDR3 contains 15 residues. The CDR3 is CASSLWTDRGNEQYF. Written as DNA, the CDR3 is TGTGCCAGCAGTCTCTGGACGGACAGGGGAAACGAGCAGTACTTC.

At least ten counts were recorded for this clonotype. The genes are TRBV29-1 and TRBJ2-3; D might be TRBD2 (6 bases). CDR1 and CDR2 (germline): SQVTM, ANQGSEA. The CDR3 totals 14 residues. Trimming left V 5 bases short and J 3 bases short, with 15 bases between. In DNA, the CDR3 is TGCAGCGTTCCCTTATCCGGGACTACAGATACGCAGTATTTT. Encoded protein: CSVPLSGTTDTQYF.

Many counts were recorded for this clonotype. The rearrangement joins TRBV20-1 to TRBJ2-7, with 9 bases fitting TRBD1. Germline values: CDR1 DFQATT, CDR2 SNEGSKA (reference sequence). With V trimmed by 3 bases and J by 4 bases, 16 bases remained unmatched. This CDR3 is 17 amino acids long. CDR3: CSASTRRGTGNRYEQYF. The CDR3 region has the DNA TGCAGTGCTAGCACGAGGAGGGGGACAGGGAATAGGTACGAGCAGTACTTC.

The table lists this clonotype with many counts. The chain couples TRBV5-6 to TRBJ2-7, with D maybe TRBD2 (5 bases). The germline CDR1 and CDR2 sequences are SGHDT and YYEEEE. This CDR3 region has 14 residues. Trimming shortened V by 4 bases and J by 7 bases, and 18 bases separated the two germline ends. The CDR3 protein is CASSHPLDPEEQYF. The CDR3 DNA reads as TGTGCCAGCAGCCACCCACTAGATCCTGAAGAGCAGTACTTC.

This clonotype has a count of ten or more. An end of the junction does not agree with germline; a read error may underlie this. V and J are TRBV7-7 and TRBJ2-3, with D possibly being TRBD2 (5 bases). This CDR3 has 13 residues. Germline V gene lookup returns CDR1 SSHAT and CDR2 FNYEAQ (reference sequence). CDR3 amino acids: CASSFNTRDTQYF. Here the CDR3 DNA reads TGTGCTAGCAGCTTTAACACTAGAGATACGCAGTATTTT. Filled out from reference TRBV7-7 and TRBJ2-3, the complete variable domain reads GAGVSQSPRYKVTKRGQDVTLRCDPISSHATLYWYQQALGQGPEFLTYFNYEAQPDKSGLPSDRFSAERPEGSISTLTIQRTEQRDSAMYRCASSFNTRDTQYFGPGTRLTVL.

This clonotype was counted ten times or more. The rearrangement uses TRBV7-2 and TRBJ2-5; 9 bases are shared with TRBD1. Germline assignment: CDR1 SGHTA and CDR2 FQGNSA. This CDR3 is built from 16 residues. Trimming took 4 bases from V and 5 from J; bases not matched to a gene: 11. This CDR3 is CASSSQVDRGVETQYF. Here the CDR3 DNA reads TGTGCCAGCAGCTCCCAGGTCGACAGGGGGGTTGAGACCCAGTACTTC.

This clonotype was seen many times. The V and J genes are TRBV24-1 and TRBJ2-1; TRBD2 matches 11 bases. Germline loops: CDR1 KGHDR, CDR2 SFDVKD. The V and J ends lost 5 bases and 4 bases, in that order; junction bases with no gene match: 9. CDR3 length equals 17 residues. As DNA, the CDR3 is TGTGCCACCAGTGGAAGGGGGGCTAGCGGGGGGTACAATGAGCAGTTCTTC. It encodes CATSGRGASGGYNEQFF.

This clonotype was picked up many times. J is TRBJ2-4 and V is TRBV4-1; D is uncertain. Germline V gene sequence: CDR1 MGHRA, CDR2 YSYEKL. The germline V and J ends were trimmed by 0 bases and 1 base, with 10 bases remaining between them. The CDR3 spans 16 residues. This CDR3 reads CASSQDPRAAKNIQYF. The CDR3 DNA reads TGCGCCAGCAGCCAAGATCCCCGGGCGGCCAAAAACATTCAGTACTTC.

J is TRBJ2-1 and V is TRBV7-9; TRBD1 matches 7 bases. Germline V lookup: CDR1 SEHNR, CDR2 FQNEAQ (reference sequence). This CDR3 has 11 amino acids. With 5 bases clipped from V and 14 bases from J, the junction kept 6 bases outside the gene matches. In DNA form, the CDR3 reads TGTGCCAGCAGCCTAGGAGACAGGGAGTTCTTC. This codes for CASSLGDREFF.